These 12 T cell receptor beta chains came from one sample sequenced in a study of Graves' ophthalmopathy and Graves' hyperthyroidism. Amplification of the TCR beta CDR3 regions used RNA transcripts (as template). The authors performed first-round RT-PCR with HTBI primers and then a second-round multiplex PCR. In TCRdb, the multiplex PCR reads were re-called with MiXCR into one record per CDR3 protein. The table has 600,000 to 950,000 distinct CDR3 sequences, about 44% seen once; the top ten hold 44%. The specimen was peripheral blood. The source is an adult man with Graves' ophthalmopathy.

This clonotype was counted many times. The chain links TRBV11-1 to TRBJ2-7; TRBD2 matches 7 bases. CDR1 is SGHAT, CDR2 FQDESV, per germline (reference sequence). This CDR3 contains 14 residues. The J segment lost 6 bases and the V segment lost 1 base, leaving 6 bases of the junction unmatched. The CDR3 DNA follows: TGTGCCAGCAGCTTAGAAGGACTAGTGAGCGAGCAGTACTTC. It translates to CASSLEGLVSEQYF.

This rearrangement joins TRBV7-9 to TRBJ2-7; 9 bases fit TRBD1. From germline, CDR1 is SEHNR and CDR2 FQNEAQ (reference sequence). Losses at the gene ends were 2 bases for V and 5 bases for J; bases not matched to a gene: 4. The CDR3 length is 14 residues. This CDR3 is CASSLRRTGDEQYV. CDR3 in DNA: TGTGCCAGCAGCTTACGTCGGACAGGGGACGAGCAGTACGTC.

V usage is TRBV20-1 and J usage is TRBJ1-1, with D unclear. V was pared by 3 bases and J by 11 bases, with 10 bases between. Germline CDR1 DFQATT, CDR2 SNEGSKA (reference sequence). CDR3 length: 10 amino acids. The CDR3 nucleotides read TGCAGTGCTAGGAGGGTGGAGGCTTTCTTT. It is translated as CSARRVEAFF.

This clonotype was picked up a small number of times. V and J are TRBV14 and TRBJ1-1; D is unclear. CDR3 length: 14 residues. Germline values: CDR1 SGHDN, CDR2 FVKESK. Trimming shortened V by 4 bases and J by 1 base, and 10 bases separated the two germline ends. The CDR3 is CASSPFRPNTEAFF. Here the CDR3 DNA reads TGTGCCAGCAGCCCTTTCAGACCGAACACTGAAGCTTTCTTT.

The chain's CDR3 is CASRPPGTGDEKLFF. In nucleotides, the CDR3 is TGTGCCAGCAGACCCCCCGGGACAGGGGATGAAAAACTGTTTTTT. V usage is TRBV7-9 and J usage is TRBJ1-4; 10 nucleotides line up with TRBD1. V trimming: 6 bases; J trimming: 6 bases; junction bases outside the gene matches: 7. In germline, CDR1 is SEHNR, CDR2 FQNEAQ (reference sequence). The CDR3 sequence is 15 residues long. Using reference TRBV7-9 and TRBJ1-4 for the parts outside the CDR3, the full variable domain is DTGVSQNPRHKITKRGQNVTFRCDPISEHNRLYWYRQTLGQGPEFLTYFQNEAQLEKSRLLSDRFSAERPKGSFSTLEIQRTEQGDSAMYLCASRPPGTGDEKLFFGSGTQLSVL.

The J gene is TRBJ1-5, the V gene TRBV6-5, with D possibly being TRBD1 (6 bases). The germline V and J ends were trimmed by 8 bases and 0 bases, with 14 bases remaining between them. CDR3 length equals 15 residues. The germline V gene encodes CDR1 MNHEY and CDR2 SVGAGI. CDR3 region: CASADSVNSNQPQHF. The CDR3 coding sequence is TGTGCCAGCGCGGACAGCGTTAATAGCAATCAGCCCCAGCATTTT.

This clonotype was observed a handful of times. The CDR3 nucleotides are TGCAGTGTGAAGCGGACTAACTATGGCTACACCTTC. Translated: CSVKRTNYGYTF. J is TRBJ1-2 and V is TRBV20-1; D not resolved. The CDR3 is 12 amino acids. Germline-derived CDR1 and CDR2 are DFQATT and SNEGSKA (reference sequence). Trimming cost V 7 bases and J 0 bases, with 9 bases left between them.

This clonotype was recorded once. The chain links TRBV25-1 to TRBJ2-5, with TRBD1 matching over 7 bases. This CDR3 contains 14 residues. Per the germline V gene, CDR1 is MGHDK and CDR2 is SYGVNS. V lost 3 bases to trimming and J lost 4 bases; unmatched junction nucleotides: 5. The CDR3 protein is CASSDRTGTETQYF. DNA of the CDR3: TGTGCCAGCAGTGATCGGACAGGTACAGAGACCCAGTACTTC.

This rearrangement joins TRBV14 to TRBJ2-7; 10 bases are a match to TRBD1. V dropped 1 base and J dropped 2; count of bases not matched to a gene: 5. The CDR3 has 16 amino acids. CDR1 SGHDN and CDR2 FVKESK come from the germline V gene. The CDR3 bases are TGTGCCAGCAGCCAAGGTGGGGGGACAGGGGCCTACGAGCAGTACTTC. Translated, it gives CASSQGGGTGAYEQYF.

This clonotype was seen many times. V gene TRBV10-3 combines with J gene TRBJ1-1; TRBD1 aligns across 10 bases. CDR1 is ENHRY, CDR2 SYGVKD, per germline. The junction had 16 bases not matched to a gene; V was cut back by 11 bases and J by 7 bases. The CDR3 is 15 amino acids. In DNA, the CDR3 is TGTGCCGTGGGGGAGGGACAGGGGATTATGATTGAAGCTTTCTTT. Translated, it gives CAVGEGQGIMIEAFF.

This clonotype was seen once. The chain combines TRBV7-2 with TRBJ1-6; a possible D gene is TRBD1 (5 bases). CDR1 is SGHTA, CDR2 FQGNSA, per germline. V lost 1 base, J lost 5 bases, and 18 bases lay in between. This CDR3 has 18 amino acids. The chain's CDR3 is CASSLGPTGDPNNSPLHF. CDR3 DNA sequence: TGTGCCAGCAGCTTAGGGCCGACGGGGGATCCAAATAATTCACCCCTCCACTTT. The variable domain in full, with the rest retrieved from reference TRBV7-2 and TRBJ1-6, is GAGVSQSPSNKVTEKGKDVELRCDPISGHTALYWYRQSLGQGLEFLIYFQGNSAPDKSGLPSDRFSAERTGGSVSTLTIQRTQQEDSAVYLCASSLGPTGDPNNSPLHFGNGTRLTVT.

As DNA, the CDR3 is TGCAGCGTGATGGTCCCTGAAGCTTTCTTT. Amino acid sequence: CSVMVPEAFF. The chain combines TRBV29-1 with TRBJ1-1, with D hard to call. Trimming shortened V by 6 bases and J by 6 bases, and 8 bases separated the two germline ends. The CDR3 has 10 amino acids. Looked up from germline, CDR1 is SQVTM and CDR2 is ANQGSEA.